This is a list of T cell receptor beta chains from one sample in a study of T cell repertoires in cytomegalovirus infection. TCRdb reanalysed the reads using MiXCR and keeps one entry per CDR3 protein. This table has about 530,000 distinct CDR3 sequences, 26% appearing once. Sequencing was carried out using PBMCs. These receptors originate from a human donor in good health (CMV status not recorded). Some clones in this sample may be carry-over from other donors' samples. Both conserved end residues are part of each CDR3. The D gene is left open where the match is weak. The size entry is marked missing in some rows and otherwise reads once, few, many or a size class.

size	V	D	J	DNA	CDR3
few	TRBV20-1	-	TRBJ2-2	TGCAGTGCTAAAGAGAACACCGGGGAGCTGTTTTTT	CSAKENTGELFF
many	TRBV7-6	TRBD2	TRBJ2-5	TGTGCCAGCAGACTACTAGCGGAGGGAGAGACCCAGTACTTC	CASRLLAEGETQYF
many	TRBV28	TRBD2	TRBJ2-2	TGTGCCAGCAGTGCGGGACTAGCGGGAGGAAGTGCCGGGGAGCTGTTTTTT	CASSAGLAGGSAGELFF
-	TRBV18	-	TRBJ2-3	TGTGCCAGCTCACCTTGGGACGGAGCAGATACGCAGTATTTT	CASSPWDGADTQYF
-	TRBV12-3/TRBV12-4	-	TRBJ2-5	TGTGCCAGCAGTTTTGCTGATTACCAAGAGACCCAGTACTTC	CASSFADYQETQYF
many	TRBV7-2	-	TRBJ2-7	TGTGCCAGCAGCTCGGGGAGTTCTAGCTCCTACGAGCAGTACTTC	CASSSGSSSSYEQYF
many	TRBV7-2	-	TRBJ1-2	TGTGCCAGCAGCCGAAGGGCTGAGACGGGATACTATGGCTACACCTTC	CASSRRAETGYYGYTF
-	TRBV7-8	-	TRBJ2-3	TGTGCCAGCAGCCCCCTCGAGGGTGGGGAAACAGATACGCAGTATTTT	CASSPLEGGETDTQYF
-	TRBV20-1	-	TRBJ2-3	TGCAGTGCAAATGGCCCCCTTGGCACAGATACGCAGTATTTT	CSANGPLGTDTQYF
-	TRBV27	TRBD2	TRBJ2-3	TGTGCCAGCAGTCCTATCGGACTAGCGGCCACAGATACGCAGTATTTT	CASSPIGLAATDTQYF
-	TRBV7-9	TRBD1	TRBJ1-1	TGTGCCAGCAGCAGAATTGGACAGGGGGTTTCCCTGATTGTTGAAGCTTTCTTT	CASSRIGQGVSLIVEAFF
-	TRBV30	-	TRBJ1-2	TGTGCCTGGAGTGTACTTTTGAGGATTCCCTCTTCCTATGGCTACACCTTC	CAWSVLLRIPSSYGYTF
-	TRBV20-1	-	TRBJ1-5	TGCAGTGCTAGAGCGGGGCCCCTGGATCAGCCCCAGCATTTT	CSARAGPLDQPQHF
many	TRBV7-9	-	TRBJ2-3	TGTGCCAGCAGCTTATTTTGGCAGGCAGATACGCAGTATTTT	CASSLFWQADTQYF
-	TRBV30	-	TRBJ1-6	TGTGCCTGGAGTGACCGAGAAAATTCACCCCTCCACTTT	CAWSDRENSPLHF
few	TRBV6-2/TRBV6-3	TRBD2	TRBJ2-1	TGTGCCAGCAGTTTCGGGGGAGGGGTAAATGAGCAGTTCTTC	CASSFGGGVNEQFF
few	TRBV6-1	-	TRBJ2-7	TGTGCCAGCAGTGATGTAGAGACTAAAAGCTACGAGCAGTACTTC	CASSDVETKSYEQYF
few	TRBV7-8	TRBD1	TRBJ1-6	TGTGCCAGCAGCTTAGTCGGACAGGGTTCACCCCTCCACTTT	CASSLVGQGSPLHF
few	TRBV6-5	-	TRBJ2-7	TGTGCCAGCAGTTACGACGCAGGGGTTTCCTACGAGCAGTACTTC	CASSYDAGVSYEQYF
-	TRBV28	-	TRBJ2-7	TGTGCCAGCAGCCCCACAACTCCAACCTCCTACGAGCAGTACTTC	CASSPTTPTSYEQYF
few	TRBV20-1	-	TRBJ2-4	TGCAGTGCTATGAGTGGGTCCACCAAAAACATTCAGTACTTC	CSAMSGSTKNIQYF
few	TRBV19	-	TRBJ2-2	TGTGCCAGTATCCGCGGGACACTGAACACCGGGGAGCTGTTTTTT	CASIRGTLNTGELFF
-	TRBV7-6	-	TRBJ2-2	TGTGCCAGCAGCTTCCCGCGGATTCGGGAAGACGAGACGGTTCGTTCGTTCACCGGGGAGCTGTTTTTT	CASSFPRIREDETVRSFTGELFF
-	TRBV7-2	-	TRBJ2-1	TGTGCCAGCAGCTCCACCCCGGACCCCCAGGGCCGGGAGTTCTTC	CASSSTPDPQGREFF
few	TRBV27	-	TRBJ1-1	TGTGCCAGCAGTAGCGGAGTTGAAGCTTTCTTT	CASSSGVEAFF
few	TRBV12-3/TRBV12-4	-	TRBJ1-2	TGTGCCAGCAGCCTGACAGGATTCCGAGCTAACTATGGCTACACCTTC	CASSLTGFRANYGYTF
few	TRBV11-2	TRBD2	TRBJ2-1	TGTGCCAGCAGCCAAAGGGTTATAGCGGGAGGGAACAATGAGCAGCAGTTCTTC	CASSQRVIAGGNNEQQFF
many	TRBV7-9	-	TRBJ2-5	TGTGCCAGCAGCTTGGGCGGATTATCCGGGGGCGAGACCCAGTACTTC	CASSLGGLSGGETQYF